Presented here are 28 T cell receptor beta chains from one specimen sequenced in a study of early stage breast cancer tumors. Data came from immunoSEQ multiplex PCR; TCRdb stores just in-frame clones and leaves some out. The table has 25,000 to 30,000 clones, 80% seen once; the top ten hold roughly 13%. Sequencing was done on a sample of blood. These receptors were collected from a person aged 55 to 69 with breast cancer.

The rearrangement links TRBV11-2 to TRBJ1-2, with TRBD1 identical over 10 bases. The CDR3 totals 14 residues. CDR1 is SGHAT and CDR2 is FQNNGV in the germline V gene. Trimming cost V 3 bases and J 7 bases; bases outside gene matches: 5. CDR3 loop: CASSLTGGVPGYTF. In DNA, the CDR3 is TGTGCCAGCAGCTTGACAGGGGGCGTCCCTGGCTACACCTTC.

The gene calls are TRBV6-5 and TRBJ2-7; a weak D match, TRBD2 (6 bases). The CDR3 length is 15 residues. Germline V lookup: CDR1 MNHEY, CDR2 SVGAGI. Trimming took off 4 bases at V and 6 bases at J, with 19 bases between the two ends. This chain's CDR3 is CASSSRRGGLSEQYF. The CDR3 DNA follows: TGTGCCAGCAGTTCCCGGAGGGGAGGCCTAAGCGAGCAGTACTTC.

V is TRBV30 and J is TRBJ1-5; TRBD1 aligns across 7 bases. The ends lost 4 bases at V and 9 bases at J; junction bases unmatched: 15. This CDR3 is built from 15 residues. The V gene's germline CDR1 is GTSNPN and CDR2 SVGIG (reference sequence). In DNA form, the CDR3 reads TGTGCCTGGACCCCTCCGGGACAGACTAAGGGGCCCCAGCATTTT. Translating gives CAWTPPGQTKGPQHF.

V is TRBV7-2 and J is TRBJ2-7, with 9 positions matching TRBD1. The trim removed 5 bases at V and 9 bases at J, leaving 17 bases unmatched. CDR1 is SGHTA, CDR2 FQGNSA, per germline. CDR3 size: 16 residues. The CDR3 is CASSPPGQGPLDGQYF. As DNA, the CDR3 is TGTGCCAGCAGCCCCCCCGGACAGGGGCCATTAGACGGGCAGTACTTC.

The chain joins TRBV4-1 to TRBJ2-1; TRBD2 agrees at 9 bases. V was pared by 0 bases and J by 3 bases, with 3 bases of the junction left unmatched. Germline V lookup: CDR1 MGHRA, CDR2 YSYEKL. CDR3 length equals 16 residues. CDR3 bases: TGCGCCAGCAGCCAAGATCGGACTAGCGACTACAATGAGCAGTTCTTC. Amino acid sequence: CASSQDRTSDYNEQFF.

The chain has TRBV19 and TRBJ1-1; possible D gene TRBD1, 6 bases. The CDR3 has 15 residues. Germline lookup yields CDR1 LNHDA and CDR2 SQIVND (reference sequence). V gave up 7 bases and J gave up 5 bases, with 20 bases separating them. As DNA, the CDR3 is TGTGCCAGTACTCTTCTGGGGGCCCAGGGGACTGAAGCTTTCTTT. This encodes CASTLLGAQGTEAFF. Full variable domain (missing parts from reference TRBV19 and TRBJ1-1): DGGITQSPKYLFRKEGQNVTLSCEQNLNHDAMYWYRQDPGQGLRLIYYSQIVNDFQKGDIAEGYSVSREKKESFPLTVTSAQKNPTAFYLCASTLLGAQGTEAFFGQGTRLTVV.

The chain uses TRBV11-2 and TRBJ2-7; 7 bases fit TRBD1. There are 14 residues in the CDR3. V lost 3 bases, J lost 6 bases, and 8 bases stayed unmatched. Germline CDR1 is SGHAT and CDR2 is FQNNGV. For the CDR3, the DNA is TGTGCCAGCAGCTTCGGGACAGCAATTGGCGAGCAGTACTTC. The encoded protein is CASSFGTAIGEQYF.

This chain links TRBV5-6 with TRBJ2-7; 13 nucleotides line up with TRBD2. V was clipped by 3 bases and J by 7 bases; unmatched bases: 13. Germline-derived CDR1 and CDR2 are SGHDT and YYEEEE. CDR3 length: 17 residues. The CDR3 here is CASSYQPGLAGPQEQYF. The CDR3 coding sequence is TGTGCCAGCAGCTACCAACCGGGACTAGCGGGGCCCCAGGAGCAGTACTTC.

The chain is built from TRBV5-4 and TRBJ1-1; possibly TRBD1 for D (5 bases). The CDR3 has 15 residues. The germline V gene encodes CDR1 SGHNT and CDR2 YYREEE (reference sequence). V gave up 1 base and J gave up 0 bases, with 10 bases separating them. CDR3 sequence reads: CASSLSTTVNTEAFF. The CDR3 nucleotides are TGTGCCAGCAGCTTGTCCACGACAGTGAACACTGAAGCTTTCTTT.

The chain uses TRBV7-9 and TRBJ2-1, with D perhaps matching TRBD2 (5 bases). Deletions cut 2 bases from V and 1 base from J, with 9 bases between. This CDR3 comprises 15 residues. CDR1 and CDR2 from the germline V gene are SEHNR and FQNEAQ (reference sequence). The CDR3 region has the DNA TGTGCCAGCAGCTTAACAGCGGTGTCCTACAATGAGCAGTTCTTC. Translated, it gives CASSLTAVSYNEQFF.

The gene calls are TRBV7-9 and TRBJ2-3; 7 nucleotides agree with TRBD1. Germline V gene data show CDR1 as SEHNR and CDR2 as FQNEAQ (reference sequence). The CDR3 loop spans 14 amino acids. J was trimmed by 0 bases and V by 5 bases; bases with no gene match: 2. The CDR3 is CASSPGQSTDTQYF. The CDR3 region has the DNA TGTGCCAGCAGCCCGGGACAGAGCACAGATACGCAGTATTTT.

This chain joins TRBV5-1 and TRBJ2-2; TRBD2 agrees at 10 bases. The CDR3 is made up of 16 amino acids. Trimming at V came to 0 bases and at J to 5 bases, leaving 4 bases not matched to a gene. Germline lookup yields CDR1 SGHRS and CDR2 YFSETQ. The CDR3 here is CASSLANSGRTGELFF. CDR3 nucleotides: TGCGCCAGCAGCTTGGCCAATAGCGGGAGGACCGGGGAGCTGTTTTTT.

The V and J genes are TRBV7-2 and TRBJ2-7; 10 bases line up with TRBD2. With V trimmed by 5 bases and J by 1 base, 2 bases remained unmatched. Germline CDR1 and CDR2: SGHTA and FQGNSA. There are 14 residues in the CDR3. DNA for the CDR3: TGTGCCAGCAGCCCTAGCGGGAGTTCCTACGAGCAGTACTTC. Its translation is CASSPSGSSYEQYF.

The chain recombines TRBV7-2 with TRBJ2-2, with 7 bases identical to TRBD2. CDR1 is SGHTA, CDR2 FQGNSA, per germline. The CDR3 totals 15 residues. With V trimmed by 5 bases and J by 4 bases, 7 bases remained unmatched. CDR3 nucleotides: TGTGCCAGCAGCCGCGGGAGCCCCGGCACCGGGGAGCTGTTTTTT. Translating gives CASSRGSPGTGELFF.

The chain uses TRBV6-1 and TRBJ2-7; 8 bases line up with TRBD1. This CDR3 is 14 amino acids long. Trimming cost V 1 base and J 4 bases; bases outside gene matches: 3. The germline V gene encodes CDR1 MNHNS and CDR2 SASEGT. The CDR3 sequence is CASSEGTGRYEQYF. CDR3 bases: TGTGCCAGCAGTGAAGGGACAGGGAGATACGAGCAGTACTTC.

This chain uses TRBV7-9 with TRBJ2-7; TRBD1 matches at 7 bases. Germline V CDR1 and CDR2: SEHNR, FQNEAQ (reference sequence). The CDR3 extends over 13 amino acids. V lost 2 bases, J lost 2 bases, and 0 bases stayed unmatched. The DNA of the CDR3 is TGTGCCAGCAGCTTACAGGGGGCCTACGAGCAGTACTTC. The encoded protein is CASSLQGAYEQYF.

The chain links TRBV19 to TRBJ2-1; the D gene is possibly TRBD2 (6 bases). CDR3 length equals 18 residues. Germline V gives CDR1 LNHDA, CDR2 SQIVND (reference sequence). V was clipped by 4 bases and J by 7 bases, with 26 bases between them. CDR3 coding DNA: TGTGCCAGTAGTACGCCGGGACTCGAGCAAGTAATAGGAAATGAGCAGTTCTTC. It codes for CASSTPGLEQVIGNEQFF.

The chain employs TRBV19 and TRBJ2-7; D is possibly TRBD2 (7 bases). V dropped 3 bases and J dropped 3 bases, with 21 bases sitting between them. Germline V CDR1 and CDR2: LNHDA, SQIVND (reference sequence). The CDR3 is 17 amino acids. The CDR3 nucleotides are TGTGCCAGTAGTATTGTGGGAGGGGGGATAGCCGACTACGAGCAGTACTTC. It yields the protein CASSIVGGGIADYEQYF.

The chain combines TRBV4-1 with TRBJ2-3, with D possibly being TRBD1 (6 bases). The CDR3 consists of 17 residues. CDR1 and CDR2 (germline): MGHRA, YSYEKL. V lost 0 bases, J lost 4 bases, and 17 bases lay in between. The CDR3 nucleotides are TGCGCCAGCAGCCAAGATTGGGGGACAACTTGGTCAGATACGCAGTATTTT. Residues: CASSQDWGTTWSDTQYF.

This sequence joins TRBV9 and TRBJ1-2, with 10 bases lining up with TRBD1. V dropped 3 bases and J dropped 5; count of bases not matched to a gene: 16. The CDR3 is 18 residues long. Germline CDR1 and CDR2: SGDLS and YYNGEE. The CDR3 DNA reads as TGTGCCAGCAGCGCCCCGGGGGAGACAGGGGGCTTGGGGTATGGCTACACCTTC. Translation: CASSAPGETGGLGYGYTF.

The genes are TRBV19 and TRBJ2-4, with TRBD1 as a possible D gene (6 bases). Germline values: CDR1 LNHDA, CDR2 SQIVND (reference sequence). There are 15 residues in the CDR3. V shed 7 bases and J shed 8 bases, with 21 bases lying between them. Here the CDR3 reads CASMEPGAPLDIQYF. As DNA, the CDR3 is TGTGCCAGTATGGAACCAGGGGCACCCCTAGACATTCAGTACTTC. Supplemented by reference TRBV19 and TRBJ2-4, the full variable domain reads DGGITQSPKYLFRKEGQNVTLSCEQNLNHDAMYWYRQDPGQGLRLIYYSQIVNDFQKGDIAEGYSVSREKKESFPLTVTSAQKNPTAFYLCASMEPGAPLDIQYFGAGTRLSVL.

This chain connects TRBV5-1 to TRBJ2-7, with D possibly matching TRBD2 (6 bases). The CDR3 is made up of 15 amino acids. Germline CDR1 and CDR2: SGHRS and YFSETQ. Trimming took 0 bases from V and 5 from J, leaving 15 bases between them. Here the CDR3 reads CASSLGWGGNDEQYF. Here the CDR3 DNA reads TGCGCCAGCAGCTTGGGGTGGGGAGGAAATGACGAGCAGTACTTC.

The V and J genes are TRBV2 and TRBJ2-2, with 11 bases fitting TRBD2. Germline V gene data show CDR1 as SNHLY and CDR2 as FYNNEI. The CDR3 length is 16 residues. J gave up 7 bases and V 3 bases, and 7 bases lay outside the gene matches. The CDR3 nucleotides read TGTGCCAGCAGTGAGGGACTAGCGGAAGTCGTCGGGGAGCTGTTTTTT. This sequence encodes CASSEGLAEVVGELFF.

The J gene is TRBJ2-7, the V gene TRBV6-4; no reliable D call. This CDR3 contains 13 residues. Germline V gene data show CDR1 as MRHNA and CDR2 as SNTAGT. Trimming took 4 bases from V and 3 from J, leaving 10 bases between them. DNA for the CDR3: TGTGCCAGCAGTGCGGAGCCGTTCTACGAGCAGTACTTC. Its translation is CASSAEPFYEQYF.

This clone was seen only once. The chain employs TRBV5-4 and TRBJ2-4; 8 nucleotides line up with TRBD1. The CDR3 is 15 residues long. From germline, CDR1 is SGHNT and CDR2 YYREEE (reference sequence). The J segment lost 3 bases and the V segment lost 0 bases, leaving 2 bases of the junction unmatched. The CDR3 is CASSLVGTGKNIQYF. Here the CDR3 DNA reads TGTGCCAGCAGCTTGGTAGGGACAGGCAAAAACATTCAGTACTTC.

This chain uses TRBV11-2 with TRBJ1-1, with 7 positions matching TRBD1. The length of the CDR3 is 14 residues. Germline CDR1 is SGHAT and CDR2 is FQNNGV. V lost 3 bases to trimming and J lost 0 bases; unmatched junction nucleotides: 1. The CDR3 sequence: CASSLGQMNTEAFF. CDR3 nucleotides: TGTGCCAGCAGCTTGGGACAGATGAACACTGAAGCTTTCTTT.

The DNA for the CDR3 is TGTGCCAGCAGCAGCACAGGGACCGCCAATGAAAAACTGTTTTTT. Encoded protein: CASSSTGTANEKLFF. The chain links TRBV5-6 to TRBJ1-4; the D gene is possibly TRBD1 (6 bases). V lost 4 bases to trimming and J lost 5 bases, with 15 bases between them. The CDR3 loop spans 15 amino acids. CDR1 and CDR2 (germline): SGHDT, YYEEEE.

The chain is built from TRBV6-4 and TRBJ1-1; D remains unclear. CDR1 and CDR2 from the germline V gene are MRHNA and SNTAGT. V was clipped by 6 bases and J by 1 base, with 9 bases between them. The CDR3 consists of 13 residues. The CDR3 protein is CASSRLRNTEAFF. The DNA of the CDR3 is TGTGCCAGCAGCCGACTCAGGAACACTGAAGCTTTCTTT.